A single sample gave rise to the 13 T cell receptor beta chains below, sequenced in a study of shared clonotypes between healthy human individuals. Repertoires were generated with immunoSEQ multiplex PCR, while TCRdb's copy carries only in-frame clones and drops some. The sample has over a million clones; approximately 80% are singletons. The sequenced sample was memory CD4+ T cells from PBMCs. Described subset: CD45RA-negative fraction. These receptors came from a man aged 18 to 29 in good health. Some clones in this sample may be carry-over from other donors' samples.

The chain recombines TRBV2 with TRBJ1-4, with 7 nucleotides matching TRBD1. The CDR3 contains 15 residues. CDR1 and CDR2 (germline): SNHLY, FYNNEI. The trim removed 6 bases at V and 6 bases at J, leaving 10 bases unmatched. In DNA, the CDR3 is TGTGCCAGCAGCCTCAACAGGGGCTGGGATGAAAAACTGTTTTTT. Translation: CASSLNRGWDEKLFF.

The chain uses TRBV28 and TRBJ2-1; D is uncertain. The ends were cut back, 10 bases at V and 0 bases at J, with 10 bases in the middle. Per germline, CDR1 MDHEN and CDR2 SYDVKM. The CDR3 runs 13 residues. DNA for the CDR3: TGTGCCACACATGCGTTCTCCTACAATGAGCAGTTCTTC. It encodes CATHAFSYNEQFF.

DNA for the CDR3: TGTGCCAGCTCACCGGAAGCAGGGGGCGGTGAAGCTTTCTTT. Its translation: CASSPEAGGGEAFF. The chain couples TRBV18 to TRBJ1-1, with 8 nucleotides matching TRBD1. This CDR3 has 14 amino acids. V shed 3 bases and J 7 bases; nucleotides not matched to a gene: 7. The germline V gene encodes CDR1 KGHSH and CDR2 LQKENI. The full variable domain, rest sourced from reference TRBV18 and TRBJ1-1, is NAGVMQNPRHLVRRRGQEARLRCSPMKGHSHVYWYRQLPEEGLKFMVYLQKENIIDESGMPKERFSAEFPKEGPSILRIQQVVRGDSAAYFCASSPEAGGGEAFFGQGTRLTVV.

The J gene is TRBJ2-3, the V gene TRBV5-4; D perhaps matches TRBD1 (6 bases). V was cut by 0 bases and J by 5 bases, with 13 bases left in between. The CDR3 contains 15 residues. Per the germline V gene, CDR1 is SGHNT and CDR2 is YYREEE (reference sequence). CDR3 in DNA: TGTGCCAGCAGCTTGGGTACAGGGCAGGGAGATACGCAGTATTTT. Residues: CASSLGTGQGDTQYF.

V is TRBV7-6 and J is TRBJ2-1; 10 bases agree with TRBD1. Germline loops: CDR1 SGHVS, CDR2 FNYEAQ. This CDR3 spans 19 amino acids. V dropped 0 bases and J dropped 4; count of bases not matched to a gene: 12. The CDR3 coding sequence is TGTGCCAGCAGCTTAGCGCGGAGACAGGGGGCAGGAAAATACAATGAGCAGTTCTTC. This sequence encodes CASSLARRQGAGKYNEQFF.

The CDR3 DNA follows: TGTGCCAGCAGCTCTGGACTAGCGGGAGCCGGGGCCAACGTCCTGACTTTC. This gives the protein CASSSGLAGAGANVLTF. The chain is built from TRBV28 and TRBJ2-6, with 13 nucleotides matching TRBD2. Germline loops: CDR1 MDHEN, CDR2 SYDVKM. V shed 6 bases and J 4 bases; nucleotides not matched to a gene: 6. CDR3 length: 17 residues.

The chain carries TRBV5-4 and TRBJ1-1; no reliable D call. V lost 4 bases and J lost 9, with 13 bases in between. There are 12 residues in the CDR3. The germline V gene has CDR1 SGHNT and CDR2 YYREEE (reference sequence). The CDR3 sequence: CASSGSGAKAFF. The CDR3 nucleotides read TGTGCCAGCAGCGGATCAGGCGCAAAAGCTTTCTTT.

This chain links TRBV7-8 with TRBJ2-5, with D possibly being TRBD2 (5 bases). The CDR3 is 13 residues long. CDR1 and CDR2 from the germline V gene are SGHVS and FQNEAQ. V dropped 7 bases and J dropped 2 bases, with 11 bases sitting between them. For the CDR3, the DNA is TGTGCCAGCACCAAGAGGGTACAAGAGACCCAGTACTTC. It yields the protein CASTKRVQETQYF.

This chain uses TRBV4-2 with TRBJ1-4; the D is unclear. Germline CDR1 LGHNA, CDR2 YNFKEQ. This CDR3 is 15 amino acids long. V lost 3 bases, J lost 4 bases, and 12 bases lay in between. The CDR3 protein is CASSHWRGNNEKLFF. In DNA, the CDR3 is TGTGCCAGCAGCCACTGGAGAGGGAATAATGAAAAACTGTTTTTT.

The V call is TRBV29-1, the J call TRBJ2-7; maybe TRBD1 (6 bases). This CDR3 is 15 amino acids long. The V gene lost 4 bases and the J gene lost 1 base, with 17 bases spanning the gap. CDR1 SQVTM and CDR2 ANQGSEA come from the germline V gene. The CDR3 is CSVAQGSVGSYEQYF. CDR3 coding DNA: TGCAGCGTTGCCCAGGGGTCCGTGGGGTCCTACGAGCAGTACTTC.

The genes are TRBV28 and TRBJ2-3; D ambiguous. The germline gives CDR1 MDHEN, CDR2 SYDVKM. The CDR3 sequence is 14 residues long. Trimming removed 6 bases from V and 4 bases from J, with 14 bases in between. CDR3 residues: CASSREQISDTQYF. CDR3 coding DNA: TGTGCCAGCAGCCGCGAGCAAATCTCAGATACGCAGTATTTT. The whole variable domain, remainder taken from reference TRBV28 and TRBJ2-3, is DVKVTQSSRYLVKRTGEKVFLECVQDMDHENMFWYRQDPGLGLRLIYFSYDVKMKEKGDIPEGYSVSREKKERFSLILESASTNQTSMYLCASSREQISDTQYFGPGTRLTVL.

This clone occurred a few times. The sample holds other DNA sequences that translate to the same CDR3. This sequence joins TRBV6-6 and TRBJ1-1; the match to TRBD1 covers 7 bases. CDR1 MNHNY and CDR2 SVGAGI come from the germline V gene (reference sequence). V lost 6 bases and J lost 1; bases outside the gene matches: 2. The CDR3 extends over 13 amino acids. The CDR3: CASRRTGNTEAFF. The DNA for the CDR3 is TGTGCCAGCAGACGGACAGGGAACACTGAAGCTTTCTTT.

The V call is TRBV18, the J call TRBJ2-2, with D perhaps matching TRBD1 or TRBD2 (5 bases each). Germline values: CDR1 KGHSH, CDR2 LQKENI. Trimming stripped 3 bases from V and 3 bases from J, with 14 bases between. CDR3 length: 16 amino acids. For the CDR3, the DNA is TGTGCCAGCTCACCGGGAGCAGGGCGTCACACCGGGGAGCTGTTTTTT. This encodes CASSPGAGRHTGELFF.